This T cell receptor (beta chain) was observed in a study of cytomegalovirus exposure and HLA in healthy donors. Across the whole study: The study placed about 81% of its roughly 400 genotyped donors in the Caucasian-associated ancestry cluster.

This clone was found a few times. As yet, its antigen is unknown. Use of 60 Vbeta and 13 Jbeta primers characterized the PCR. Using immunoSEQ multiplex PCR, the repertoire was profiled, and TCRdb retains in-frame clones only, with some absent. Of 90,000 to 100,000 clones listed, more than 75% are singletons. Findings and caveats of the study: The classifier was said to identify cytomegalovirus status with high specificity and sensitivity.

The CDR3 loop spans 16 amino acids. CDR1 is MNHEY, CDR2 SMNVEV, per germline (reference sequence). The J segment lost 7 bases and the V segment lost 6 bases, leaving 14 bases of the junction unmatched. This clonotype originated in a man aged 18-30 years in good health and CMV-seronegative. The material sequenced was PBMCs. V and J are TRBV27 and TRBJ2-1; 8 nucleotides match TRBD1. This CDR3 reads CASSSPRGQRQNEQFF. The CDR3 DNA follows: TGTGCCAGCAGCTCTCCCAGGGGGCAGAGACAAAATGAGCAGTTCTTC.